This T cell receptor (beta chain) was captured in a study of shared clonotypes between healthy human individuals. The V gene lost 8 bases and the J gene lost 4 bases, with 9 bases spanning the gap. The CDR3 length is 11 residues. CDR1 MNHEY and CDR2 SMNVEV come from the germline V gene (reference sequence). CD45RO+ cells were combined with CCR7-negative CD45RA+ TemRA cells to form CD8 memory. For this clone: Its antigen is currently unknown. Other DNA sequences in this specimen translate into the identical CDR3.

Method: immunoSEQ multiplex PCR; TCRdb's copy keeps in-frame clones and lacks some. This table holds about 690,000 clones, about 92% found once. Overall study results and limits: Sampling involved blood alone; tissue repertoires likely differ. Donor scarcity curtailed the genetic and exposure-history diversity represented herein. Relative to memory subsets, naive subsets generally showed larger estimated richness.

Input material: memory CD8+ T cells from PBMCs. Documented subset: CD45RO+ cells pooled with CCR7-negative TemRA cells. The gene calls are TRBV27 and TRBJ2-7, with a possible D match to TRBD2 (5 bases). This TCR came from a man aged 18 to 30 in good health. Some clones in this sample may be carry-over from other donors' samples. This CDR3 is CASSGSYEQYF. In nucleotides, the CDR3 is TGTGCCAGCTCGGGGTCGTACGAGCAGTACTTC.